The present TCR beta chain was sequenced within a study of Graves' ophthalmopathy and Graves' hyperthyroidism. Investigators amplified TCR beta CDR3 regions from RNA transcripts. Following a first-round RT-PCR that used HTBI primers, a second-round multiplex PCR was carried out. One entry per CDR3 protein, called by TCRdb with MiXCR from the multiplex PCR reads. The sample records around 660,000 distinct CDR3 sequences, about two fifths being singletons. V was pared by 2 bases and J by 7 bases, with 6 bases of the junction left unmatched. The CDR3 spans 15 residues. Germline V gene sequence: CDR1 MNHNY, CDR2 SVGAGI (reference sequence).

The source of this sequence is an adult man with Graves' ophthalmopathy. The sequencing input was peripheral blood. V and J are TRBV6-6 and TRBJ1-4, with 8 bases that match TRBD1. The CDR3 DNA reads TGTGCCAGCAGTTACGGCGACAGGGGACGTGAAAAACTGTTTTTT. Encoded protein: CASSYGDRGREKLFF.